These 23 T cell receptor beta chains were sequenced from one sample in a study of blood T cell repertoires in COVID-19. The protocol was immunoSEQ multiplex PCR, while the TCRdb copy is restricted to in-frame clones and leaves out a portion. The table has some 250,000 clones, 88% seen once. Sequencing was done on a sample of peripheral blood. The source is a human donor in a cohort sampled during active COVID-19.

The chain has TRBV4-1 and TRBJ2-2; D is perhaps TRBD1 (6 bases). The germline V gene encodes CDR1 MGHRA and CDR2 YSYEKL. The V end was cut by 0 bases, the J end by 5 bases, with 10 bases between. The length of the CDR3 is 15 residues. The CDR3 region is CASSQEGGLTGELFF. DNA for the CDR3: TGCGCCAGCAGCCAAGAAGGGGGATTAACCGGGGAGCTGTTTTTT.

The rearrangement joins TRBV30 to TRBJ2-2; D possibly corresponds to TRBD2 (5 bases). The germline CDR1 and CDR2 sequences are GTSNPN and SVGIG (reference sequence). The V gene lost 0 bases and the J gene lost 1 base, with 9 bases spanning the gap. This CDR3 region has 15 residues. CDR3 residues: CAWSVRGVNTGELFF. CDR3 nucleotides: TGTGCCTGGAGTGTCCGGGGTGTGAACACCGGGGAGCTGTTTTTT.

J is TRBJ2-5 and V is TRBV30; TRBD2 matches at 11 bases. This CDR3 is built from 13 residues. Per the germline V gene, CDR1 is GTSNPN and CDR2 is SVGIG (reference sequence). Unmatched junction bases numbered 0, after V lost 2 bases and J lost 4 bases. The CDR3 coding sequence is TGTGCCTGGAGTCTAGCGGGGGGAGAGACCCAGTACTTC. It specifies CAWSLAGGETQYF.

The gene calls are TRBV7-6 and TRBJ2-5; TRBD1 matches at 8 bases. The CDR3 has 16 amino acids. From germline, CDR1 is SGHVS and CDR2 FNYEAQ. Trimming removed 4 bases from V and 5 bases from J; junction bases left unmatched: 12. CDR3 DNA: TGTGCCAGCAGCTCGACAGGGGATGGCAGGAGGGAGACCCAGTACTTC. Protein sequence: CASSSTGDGRRETQYF.

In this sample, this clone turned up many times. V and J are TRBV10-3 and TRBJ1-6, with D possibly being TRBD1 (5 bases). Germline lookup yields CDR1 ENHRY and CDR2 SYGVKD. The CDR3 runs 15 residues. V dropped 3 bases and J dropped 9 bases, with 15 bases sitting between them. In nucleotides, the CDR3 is TGTGCCATCAGTGACCCCAAAGGGGAGGTTTCACCCCTCCACTTT. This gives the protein CAISDPKGEVSPLHF.

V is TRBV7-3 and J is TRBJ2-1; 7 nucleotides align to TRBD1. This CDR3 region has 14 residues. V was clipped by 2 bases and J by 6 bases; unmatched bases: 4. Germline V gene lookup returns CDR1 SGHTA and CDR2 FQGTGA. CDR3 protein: CASSLDRDGNEQFF. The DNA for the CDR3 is TGTGCCAGCAGCTTAGACAGGGACGGCAATGAGCAGTTCTTC.

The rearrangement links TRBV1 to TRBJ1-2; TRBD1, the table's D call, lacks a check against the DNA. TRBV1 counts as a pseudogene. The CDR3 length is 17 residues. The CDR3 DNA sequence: TGCACCAGCAGCCAAGTCCCCGGGACAGGGGTTCTCTATGGCTACACCTTC. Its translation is CTSSQVPGTGVLYGYTF.

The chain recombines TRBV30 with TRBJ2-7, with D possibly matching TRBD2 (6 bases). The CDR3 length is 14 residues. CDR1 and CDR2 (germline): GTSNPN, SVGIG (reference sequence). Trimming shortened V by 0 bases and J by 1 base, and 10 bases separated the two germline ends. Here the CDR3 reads CAWSVNSGSYEQYF. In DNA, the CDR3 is TGTGCCTGGAGTGTAAACAGCGGGTCCTACGAGCAGTACTTC.

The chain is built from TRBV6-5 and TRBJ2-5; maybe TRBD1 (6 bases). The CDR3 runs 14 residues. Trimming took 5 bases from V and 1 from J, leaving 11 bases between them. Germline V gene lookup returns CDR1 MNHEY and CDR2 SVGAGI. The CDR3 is CASSQGPGQETQYF. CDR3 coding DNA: TGTGCCAGCAGTCAGGGGCCGGGCCAAGAGACCCAGTACTTC.

CDR3 amino acids: CASGLAASYEQYF. The CDR3 DNA reads as TGTGCCAGCGGACTAGCGGCCTCCTACGAGCAGTACTTC. The chain has TRBV28 and TRBJ2-7; TRBD2 agrees at 10 bases. The CDR3 totals 13 residues. From germline, CDR1 is MDHEN and CDR2 SYDVKM. Trimming took 8 bases from V and 0 from J; bases not matched to a gene: 1.

The CDR3 protein is CACGLGTGVSGANVLTF. In DNA, the CDR3 is TGTGCCTGCGGGCTAGGGACAGGCGTCTCTGGGGCCAACGTCCTGACTTTC. The chain combines TRBV30 with TRBJ2-6; 8 bases agree with TRBD1. The ends lost 6 bases at V and 0 bases at J; junction bases unmatched: 10. Germline CDR1 is GTSNPN and CDR2 is SVGIG (reference sequence). The CDR3 is 17 amino acids.

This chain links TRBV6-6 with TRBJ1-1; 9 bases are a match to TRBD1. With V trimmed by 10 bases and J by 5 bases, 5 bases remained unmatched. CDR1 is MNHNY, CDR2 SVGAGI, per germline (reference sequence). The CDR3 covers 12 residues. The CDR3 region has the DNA TGTGCCACCGGACAGGGGAAGACTGAAGCTTTCTTT. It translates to CATGQGKTEAFF.

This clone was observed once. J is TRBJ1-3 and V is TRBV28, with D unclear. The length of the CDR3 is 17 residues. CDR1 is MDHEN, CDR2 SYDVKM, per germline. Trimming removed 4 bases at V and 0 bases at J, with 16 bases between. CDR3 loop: CASSSPVAGSSGNTIYF. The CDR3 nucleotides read TGTGCCAGCAGTTCACCAGTAGCCGGGAGCTCTGGAAACACCATATATTTT.

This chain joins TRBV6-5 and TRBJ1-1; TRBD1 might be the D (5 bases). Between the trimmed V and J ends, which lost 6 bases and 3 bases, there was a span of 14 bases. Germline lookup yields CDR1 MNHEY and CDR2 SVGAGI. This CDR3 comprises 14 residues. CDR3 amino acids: CASSMLQVDTEAFF. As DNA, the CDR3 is TGTGCCAGCAGCATGCTACAGGTTGACACTGAAGCTTTCTTT.

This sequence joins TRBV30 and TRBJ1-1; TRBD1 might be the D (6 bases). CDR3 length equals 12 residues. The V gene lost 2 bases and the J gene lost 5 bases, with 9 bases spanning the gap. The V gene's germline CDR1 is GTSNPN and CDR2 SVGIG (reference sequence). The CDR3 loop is CAWSHQGTEAFF. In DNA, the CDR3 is TGTGCCTGGAGTCATCAGGGGACTGAAGCTTTCTTT.

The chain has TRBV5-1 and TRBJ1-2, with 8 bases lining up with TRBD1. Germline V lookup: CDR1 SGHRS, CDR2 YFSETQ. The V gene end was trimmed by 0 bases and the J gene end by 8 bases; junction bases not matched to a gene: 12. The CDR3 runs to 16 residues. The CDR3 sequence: CASSLATNQGATGYTF. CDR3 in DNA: TGCGCCAGCAGCTTGGCCACTAACCAGGGGGCGACCGGCTACACCTTC. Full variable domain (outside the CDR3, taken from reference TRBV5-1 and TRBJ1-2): KAGVTQTPRYLIKTRGQQVTLSCSPISGHRSVSWYQQTPGQGLQFLFEYFSETQRNKGNFPGRFSGRQFSNSRSEMNVSTLELGDSALYLCASSLATNQGATGYTFGSGTRLTVV.

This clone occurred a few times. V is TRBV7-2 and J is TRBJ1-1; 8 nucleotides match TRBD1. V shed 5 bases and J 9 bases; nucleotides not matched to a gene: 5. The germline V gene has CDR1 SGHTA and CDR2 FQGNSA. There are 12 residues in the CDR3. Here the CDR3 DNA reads TGTGCCAGCAGCCGGGACAGGACCAAAGCTTTCTTT. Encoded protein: CASSRDRTKAFF.

The CDR3 spells CASSPGQGAYEQYF. Written as DNA, the CDR3 is TGTGCCAGCAGCCCGGGACAGGGGGCCTACGAGCAGTACTTC. This chain links TRBV9 with TRBJ2-7, with 11 bases fitting TRBD1. The trim removed 4 bases at V and 2 bases at J, leaving 2 bases unmatched. Germline V CDR1 and CDR2: SGDLS, YYNGEE. The CDR3 is made up of 14 amino acids.

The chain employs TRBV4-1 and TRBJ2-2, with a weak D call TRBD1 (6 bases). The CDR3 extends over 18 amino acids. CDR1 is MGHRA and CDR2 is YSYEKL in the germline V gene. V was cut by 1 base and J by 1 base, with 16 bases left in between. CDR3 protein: CASSQVITGHVNTGELFF. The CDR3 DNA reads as TGCGCCAGCAGCCAAGTAATTACGGGACATGTGAACACCGGGGAGCTGTTTTTT.

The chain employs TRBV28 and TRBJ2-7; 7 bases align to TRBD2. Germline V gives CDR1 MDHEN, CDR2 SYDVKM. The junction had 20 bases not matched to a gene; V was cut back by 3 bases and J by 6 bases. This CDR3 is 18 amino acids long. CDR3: CASSFIYLIGFPGGEQYF. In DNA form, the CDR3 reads TGTGCCAGCAGTTTTATTTATTTGATAGGGTTCCCGGGGGGCGAGCAGTACTTC.

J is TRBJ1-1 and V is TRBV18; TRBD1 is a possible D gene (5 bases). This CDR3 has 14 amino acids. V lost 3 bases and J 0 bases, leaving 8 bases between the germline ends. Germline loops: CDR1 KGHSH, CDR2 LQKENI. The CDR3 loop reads CASSPSTVNTEAFF. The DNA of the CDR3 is TGTGCCAGCTCACCCTCGACAGTGAACACTGAAGCTTTCTTT. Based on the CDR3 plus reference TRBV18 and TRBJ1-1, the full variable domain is NAGVMQNPRHLVRRRGQEARLRCSPMKGHSHVYWYRQLPEEGLKFMVYLQKENIIDESGMPKERFSAEFPKEGPSILRIQQVVRGDSAAYFCASSPSTVNTEAFFGQGTRLTVV.

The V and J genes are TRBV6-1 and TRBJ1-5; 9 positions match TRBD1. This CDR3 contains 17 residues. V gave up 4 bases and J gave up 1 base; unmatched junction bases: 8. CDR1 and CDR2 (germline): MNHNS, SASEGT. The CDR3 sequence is CASSGRDRVSSNQPQHF. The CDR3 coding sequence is TGTGCCAGCAGTGGCCGGGACAGGGTCTCAAGCAATCAGCCCCAGCATTTT.

Here the CDR3 reads CASSLATSGGPGTQYF. The CDR3, as DNA: TGTGCCAGCAGCTTAGCTACTAGCGGGGGCCCCGGTACGCAGTATTTT. V and J are TRBV11-3 and TRBJ2-3; 11 positions agree with TRBD2. V was clipped by 1 base and J by 8 bases; unmatched bases: 8. Germline V lookup: CDR1 SGHNT, CDR2 YENEEA. The CDR3 is 16 amino acids.